Shown below are 32 T cell receptor beta chains from a single sample sequenced in a study of shared clonotypes between healthy human individuals (dated by TCRdb to 2018 to 2021). Preparation of the library involved the immunoSEQ multiplex PCR assay. TCRdb stores this immuneACCESS table with in-frame sequences only. Part of the clones is absent; in the studies checked, under half of the shortfall reflects unresolved V genes, and no reason is known for the rest. The sample records about 2.4 million clones, approximately 92% of which are singletons. The ten most abundant clones make up about 0.13% of the sample. Sequenced material: naive CD4+ T cells sorted from blood. The sample's cell subset or site label, decoded: CD45RA+ positively selected. Receptors were obtained from a man between 18 and 29 years old in good health.

The chain combines TRBV30 with TRBJ1-6; D is possibly TRBD1 (5 bases). V was clipped by 5 bases and J by 0 bases, with 14 bases between them. CDR1 and CDR2 from the germline V gene are GTSNPN and SVGIG (reference sequence). CDR3 length equals 16 residues. The CDR3 reads CAWGDSLTSYNSPLHF. CDR3 in DNA: TGTGCCTGGGGCGACAGCTTAACCTCCTATAATTCACCCCTCCACTTT.

This chain uses TRBV10-3 with TRBJ1-3, with D possibly being TRBD1 (6 bases). This CDR3 spans 14 amino acids. The germline V and J ends were trimmed by 2 bases and 3 bases, with 8 bases remaining between them. Germline values: CDR1 ENHRY, CDR2 SYGVKD. The CDR3 sequence: CAISEGQHGNTIYF. The CDR3 region has the DNA TGTGCCATCAGTGAGGGACAGCATGGAAACACCATATATTTT.

V and J are TRBV2 and TRBJ1-2; D gene unclear. CDR1 is SNHLY and CDR2 is FYNNEI in the germline V gene. The V and J ends lost 6 bases and 2 bases respectively, with 10 bases between them. The CDR3 is 13 amino acids. CDR3 DNA: TGTGCCAGCAGCGATGTATCCAACTATGGCTACACCTTC. Protein: CASSDVSNYGYTF. Drawing the rest from reference TRBV2 and TRBJ1-2, the complete variable domain is EPEVTQTPSHQVTQMGQEVILRCVPISNHLYFYWYRQILGQKVEFLVSFYNNEISEKSEIFDDQFSVERPDGSNFTLKIRSTKLEDSAMYFCASSDVSNYGYTFGSGTRLTVV.

About this clone: One end of the junction does not line up with germline, which may come from a read error. The rearrangement uses TRBV19 and TRBJ1-1; D might be TRBD1 (6 bases). The CDR3 sequence is 15 residues long. The germline V gene encodes CDR1 LNHDA and CDR2 SQIVND (reference sequence). CDR3 nucleotides: TGTGCCAGTAGTGTAGACAGGCTAACCAACACTGAAGCTTTCTTT. Its translation is CASSVDRLTNTEAFF. The full variable domain, completed using reference TRBV19 and TRBJ1-1, is DGGITQSPKYLFRKEGQNVTLSCEQNLNHDAMYWYRQDPGQGLRLIYYSQIVNDFQKGDIAEGYSVSREKKESFPLTVTSAQKNPTAFYLCASSVDRLTNTEAFFGQGTRLTVV.

The CDR3 DNA is TGTGCCAGCAGCGTAGCCAGCCACAATGAGCAGTTCTTC. Translation gives CASSVASHNEQFF. The J gene is TRBJ2-1, the V gene TRBV9; D gene uncertain. This CDR3 contains 13 residues. V shed 0 bases and J shed 5 bases, with 6 bases lying between them. Germline V gene data show CDR1 as SGDLS and CDR2 as YYNGEE.

The chain uses TRBV10-3 and TRBJ2-7; maybe TRBD2 (5 bases). The V gene lost 6 bases and the J gene lost 6 bases, with 12 bases spanning the gap. This CDR3 comprises 12 residues. Germline V gene lookup returns CDR1 ENHRY and CDR2 SYGVKD. The CDR3 sequence is CAISGDGSEQYF. CDR3 bases: TGTGCCATCAGCGGGGATGGGTCCGAGCAGTACTTC.

This clone was recorded once. The V and J genes are TRBV13 and TRBJ2-3, with D tentatively TRBD1 (6 bases). Germline CDR1 is PRHDT and CDR2 is FYEKMQ (reference sequence). The CDR3 consists of 14 residues. Trimming left V 1 base short and J 4 bases short, with 9 bases between. The CDR3: CASSLEGVADTQYF. The CDR3 DNA sequence: TGTGCCAGCAGCTTAGAGGGGGTAGCAGATACGCAGTATTTT.

The J gene is TRBJ2-5, the V gene TRBV30, with 10 nucleotides matching TRBD2. The J call may be wrong; the DNA end is better matched by TRBJ2-7. The CDR3 contains 17 residues. Germline CDR1 is GTSNPN and CDR2 is SVGIG (reference sequence). CDR3 amino acids: CAWSSHGRLAGKYEQYF. In nucleotides, the CDR3 is TGTGCCTGGAGTTCCCACGGCCGACTAGCGGGTAAATACGAGCAGTACTTC.

The chain combines TRBV21-1 with TRBJ1-6. TRBV21-1 is a documented pseudogene. This CDR3 has 17 residues. The CDR3 reads CASSKACRSSYNSPLHF. In nucleotides, the CDR3 is TGTGCCAGCAGCAAAGCCTGCCGGAGCTCCTATAATTCACCCCTCCACTTT.

This rearrangement joins TRBV10-3 to TRBJ2-5; perhaps TRBD1 as D (6 bases). Germline CDR1 ENHRY, CDR2 SYGVKD. V was pared by 2 bases and J by 2 bases, with 12 bases between. The CDR3 runs 15 residues. CDR3 in amino acids: CAISEPGVGQETQYF. In DNA form, the CDR3 reads TGTGCCATCAGTGAGCCAGGGGTGGGACAAGAGACCCAGTACTTC.

This clone was seen once. V and J are TRBV6-6 and TRBJ1-2; 10 bases map to TRBD1. CDR3 size: 15 residues. Trimming at V came to 7 bases and at J to 4 bases, leaving 9 bases not matched to a gene. Germline CDR1 MNHNY, CDR2 SVGAGI (reference sequence). The CDR3: CASNGAGQGIYGYTF. The CDR3 nucleotides are TGTGCCAGCAACGGAGCGGGACAGGGGATCTATGGCTACACCTTC.

The genes are TRBV28 and TRBJ1-2; 11 bases line up with TRBD1. CDR3 length equals 14 residues. With 4 bases clipped from V and 8 bases from J, the junction kept 6 bases outside the gene matches. In germline, CDR1 is MDHEN, CDR2 SYDVKM. Here the CDR3 reads CASSSGQGAWGYTF. The DNA of the CDR3 is TGTGCCAGCAGTTCCGGACAGGGGGCTTGGGGCTACACCTTC.

The rearrangement joins TRBV30 to TRBJ2-7; a weak D match, TRBD2 (5 bases). The germline V gene encodes CDR1 GTSNPN and CDR2 SVGIG (reference sequence). V was clipped by 0 bases and J by 2 bases, with 14 bases between them. This CDR3 is 15 amino acids long. CDR3 sequence reads: CAWSVGGSRPYEQYF. The CDR3 DNA reads as TGTGCCTGGAGTGTAGGAGGTTCGCGGCCCTACGAGCAGTACTTC.

The V call is TRBV19, the J call TRBJ2-2; D is uncertain. V was trimmed by 4 bases and J by 4 bases, leaving 4 bases between them. Germline V lookup: CDR1 LNHDA, CDR2 SQIVND (reference sequence). This CDR3 region has 12 residues. The CDR3 loop is CASSRRTGELFF. The CDR3 DNA is TGTGCCAGTAGTAGGCGCACCGGGGAGCTGTTTTTT.

The chain combines TRBV5-1 with TRBJ2-7, with no clear D. The V gene lost 0 bases and the J gene lost 7 bases, with 11 bases spanning the gap. This CDR3 region has 13 residues. The germline V gene has CDR1 SGHRS and CDR2 YFSETQ. The CDR3 bases are TGCGCCAGCAGCTTGGGCGGCAGCGTGGAGCAGTACTTC. Translation: CASSLGGSVEQYF.

This clone has a single count. CDR3 nucleotide sequence: TGCGCCAGCAGCTTGGAGTACGCCAAAAACATTCAGTACTTC. Encoded protein: CASSLEYAKNIQYF. V is TRBV5-1 and J is TRBJ2-4; D unresolved. This CDR3 comprises 14 residues. Trimming took 0 bases from V and 1 from J, leaving 5 bases between them. In germline, CDR1 is SGHRS, CDR2 YFSETQ.

The chain combines TRBV28 with TRBJ2-7; D may correspond to TRBD1 or TRBD2 (5 bases each). The ends were cut back, 1 base at V and 6 bases at J, with 10 bases in the middle. CDR1 and CDR2 (germline): MDHEN, SYDVKM. The CDR3 covers 13 residues. The CDR3 DNA reads TGTGCCAGCAGTTTATCCGGGACCCCCGAGCAGTACTTC. Translating gives CASSLSGTPEQYF.

J is TRBJ2-5 and V is TRBV18; maybe TRBD2 (5 bases). The CDR3 is 14 amino acids. Germline-derived CDR1 and CDR2 are KGHSH and LQKENI. Deletions cut 4 bases from V and 2 bases from J, with 11 bases between. Here the CDR3 reads CASSQAAVQETQYF. The CDR3 DNA sequence: TGTGCCAGCTCACAAGCGGCGGTACAAGAGACCCAGTACTTC.

The chain uses TRBV6-1 and TRBJ1-1; unclear D gene. This CDR3 has 14 amino acids. V was cut by 1 base and J by 3 bases, with 9 bases left in between. The germline CDR1 and CDR2 sequences are MNHNS and SASEGT. CDR3 sequence reads: CASSEGGPDTEAFF. The CDR3 nucleotides read TGTGCCAGCAGTGAAGGCGGACCGGACACTGAAGCTTTCTTT.

This clone showed up just once. V is TRBV5-4 and J is TRBJ1-1, with TRBD1 matching 8 bases. The CDR3 loop spans 14 amino acids. Germline V gene sequence: CDR1 SGHNT, CDR2 YYREEE (reference sequence). J lost 1 base, V lost 4 bases, and 3 bases had no gene match. CDR3 region: CASSAGQANTEAFF. CDR3 nucleotide sequence: TGTGCCAGCAGCGCGGGACAGGCGAACACTGAAGCTTTCTTT.

This rearrangement joins TRBV5-1 to TRBJ1-1; maybe TRBD1 (5 bases). CDR1 and CDR2 from the germline V gene are SGHRS and YFSETQ. The V end lost 1 base, the J end lost 7 bases, and 14 bases lay between the germline ends. The CDR3 extends over 14 amino acids. CDR3 in amino acids: CASSLRQGVGEAFF. The CDR3 nucleotides are TGCGCCAGCAGCTTGCGGCAGGGCGTCGGTGAAGCTTTCTTT.

In regard to this clone: The sample carries other DNA sequences with the same CDR3. The chain has TRBV6-5 and TRBJ1-6, with D hard to call. Germline V gene data show CDR1 as MNHEY and CDR2 as SVGAGI. This CDR3 is built from 14 residues. The V gene lost 2 bases and the J gene lost 6 bases, with 8 bases spanning the gap. The CDR3 region is CASSYGQSNSPLHF. In nucleotides, the CDR3 is TGTGCCAGCAGTTACGGGCAGTCTAATTCACCCCTCCACTTT.

The chain joins TRBV6-5 to TRBJ1-2; possibly TRBD1 for D (5 bases). The ends were cut back, 5 bases at V and 8 bases at J, with 21 bases in the middle. The CDR3 extends over 15 amino acids. Germline-derived CDR1 and CDR2 are MNHEY and SVGAGI. As DNA, the CDR3 is TGTGCCAGCAGTAGACCGGGACTCCCAGCGGGGGGCTACACCTTC. It translates to CASSRPGLPAGGYTF.

The chain links TRBV11-3 to TRBJ1-1; no definite D call. The CDR3 consists of 13 residues. The V end lost 1 base, the J end lost 6 bases, and 9 bases lay between the germline ends. Germline V CDR1 and CDR2: SGHNT, YENEEA. DNA of the CDR3: TGTGCCAGCAGCTTAGTTGCGCAGGCTGAAGCTTTCTTT. It is translated as CASSLVAQAEAFF.

The V call is TRBV5-1, the J call TRBJ2-3; D is unresolved. Germline CDR1 SGHRS, CDR2 YFSETQ. The CDR3 is made up of 13 amino acids. V was clipped by 5 bases and J by 6 bases, with 13 bases between them. CDR3 residues: CASRDQIWDTQYF. The CDR3 DNA reads as TGCGCCAGCAGGGACCAGATTTGGGATACGCAGTATTTT.

Details on this clone: Other DNA variants within this sample encode the same CDR3. The chain combines TRBV30 with TRBJ2-2; 7 nucleotides align to TRBD1. CDR3 length: 13 residues. V shed 0 bases, J shed 6 bases, and the junction held 1 base outside the gene matches. Germline CDR1 is GTSNPN and CDR2 is SVGIG (reference sequence). CDR3 sequence reads: CAWSVQGSGELFF. CDR3 DNA sequence: TGTGCCTGGAGTGTACAGGGGTCCGGGGAGCTGTTTTTT.

Points on this clone: Other DNA sequences from this sample encode an identical CDR3 as well. The chain has TRBV30 and TRBJ1-4; no clear D. CDR3 length: 11 residues. From germline, CDR1 is GTSNPN and CDR2 SVGIG (reference sequence). Trimming stripped 0 bases from V and 7 bases from J, with 3 bases between. The CDR3 DNA is TGTGCCTGGAGTGTACGTGAAAAACTGTTTTTT. Protein: CAWSVREKLFF.

The genes are TRBV9 and TRBJ1-5, with 7 bases identical to TRBD1. The length of the CDR3 is 14 residues. CDR1 is SGDLS and CDR2 is YYNGEE in the germline V gene. The junction had 6 bases not matched to a gene; V was cut back by 2 bases and J by 7 bases. The CDR3 reads CASSVQGVDQPQHF. CDR3 nucleotide sequence: TGTGCCAGCAGCGTCCAGGGGGTCGACCAGCCCCAGCATTTT.

The chain employs TRBV7-6 and TRBJ2-2; 12 nucleotides match TRBD2. Germline V gene data show CDR1 as SGHVS and CDR2 as FNYEAQ. The V segment lost 6 bases and the J segment 6 bases; nucleotides outside the gene matches: 8. The CDR3 is made up of 16 amino acids. The CDR3 sequence is CASRSQLAGGSGELFF. The CDR3 DNA sequence: TGTGCCAGCAGATCCCAACTAGCGGGAGGATCCGGGGAGCTGTTTTTT.

This rearrangement joins TRBV9 to TRBJ2-3; possibly TRBD2 for D (5 bases). Trimming took 6 bases from V and 1 from J, leaving 12 bases between them. The CDR3 totals 14 residues. Germline values: CDR1 SGDLS, CDR2 YYNGEE. In DNA form, the CDR3 reads TGTGCCAGCAAGGAAGGAGGCGGCACAGATACGCAGTATTTT. Its translation: CASKEGGGTDTQYF. Complete variable domain (other parts from reference TRBV9 and TRBJ2-3): DSGVTQTPKHLITATGQRVTLRCSPRSGDLSVYWYQQSLDQGLQFLIQYYNGEERAKGNILERFSAQQFPDLHSELNLSSLELGDSALYFCASKEGGGTDTQYFGPGTRLTVL.

The chain joins TRBV6-5 to TRBJ1-1, with TRBD1 identical over 7 bases. V was pared by 6 bases and J by 6 bases, with 7 bases of the junction left unmatched. Germline CDR1 is MNHEY and CDR2 is SVGAGI. This CDR3 is built from 13 residues. The CDR3 protein is CASSTGQVPEAFF. The CDR3 bases are TGTGCCAGCAGCACCGGACAGGTCCCTGAAGCTTTCTTT.

The rearrangement joins TRBV6-5 to TRBJ2-3; D call uncertain. The germline V and J ends were trimmed by 8 bases and 2 bases, with 11 bases remaining between them. CDR3 length: 13 residues. Germline-derived CDR1 and CDR2 are MNHEY and SVGAGI. CDR3 sequence reads: CASGFLNTDTQYF. In nucleotides, the CDR3 is TGTGCCAGCGGGTTTTTGAACACAGATACGCAGTATTTT.